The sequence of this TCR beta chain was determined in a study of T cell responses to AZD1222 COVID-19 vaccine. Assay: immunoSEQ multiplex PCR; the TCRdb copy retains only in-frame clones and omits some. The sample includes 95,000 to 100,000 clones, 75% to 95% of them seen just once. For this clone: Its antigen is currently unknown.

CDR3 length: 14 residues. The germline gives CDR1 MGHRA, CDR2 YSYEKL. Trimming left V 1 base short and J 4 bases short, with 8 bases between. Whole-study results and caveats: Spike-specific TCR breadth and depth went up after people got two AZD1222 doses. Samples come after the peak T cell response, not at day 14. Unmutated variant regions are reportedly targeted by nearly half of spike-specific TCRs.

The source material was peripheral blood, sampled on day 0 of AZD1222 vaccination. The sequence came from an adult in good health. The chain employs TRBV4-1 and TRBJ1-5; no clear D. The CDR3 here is CASSQGKSNQPQHF. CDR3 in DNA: TGCGCCAGCAGCCAAGGAAAGTCAAATCAGCCCCAGCATTTT.